The clone carrying this T cell receptor (beta chain) has just a few counts. Its antigen remains unknown. No patient received treatment before thyroid surgery. Losses at the gene ends were 1 base for V and 2 bases for J; bases not matched to a gene: 2. CDR1 is DFQATT, CDR2 SNEGSKA, per germline (reference sequence). The CDR3 totals 13 residues. The entry originates in a study of metastatic and nonmetastatic thyroid tumors. Whole-study context: Repertoire comparison spanned blood and tumor or nodule tissue of malignant and benign thyroid patients. General study results and limits: Reportedly, malignant thyroid tumors had significantly higher TCR beta diversity than benign nodules, in blood and tumor.

Per the original data handling: What underpinned the distant-metastasis classifier for papillary thyroid cancer was the set of CDR3 differences across clinicopathological groups. TCRdb re-analyzed the PCR reads using MiXCR. For this entry, the V and J calls and clone size follow TCRdb and not the study's own pipeline. This sample has tens of thousands of clones; around an eighth occur once, and the top ten carry over 7.5%. The specimen sequenced was blood. The chain couples TRBV20-1 to TRBJ2-7, with TRBD1 identical over 7 bases. This receptor was identified in a female donor with papillary thyroid cancer or a benign thyroid nodule (not recorded which). Some clones in this sample may be carry-over from other donors' samples. The CDR3, as DNA: TGCAGTGCTAGAGGACAGGGCGCCTACGAGCAGTACTTC. It specifies CSARGQGAYEQYF.